This T cell receptor beta chain emerged from a study of OX40 agonist ivuxolimab in advanced cancers. Whole-study context: Three patients, one with hepatocellular carcinoma and two with cutaneous melanoma, achieved partial responses. General study findings and limits: CD8+ T cells averaged more expanded clones than CD4+.

On cycle 4 day 1 and cycle 7 day 1, as well as at baseline, blood was sampled. TCRdb's copy holds only in-frame clones and misses some; the assay was immunoSEQ multiplex PCR. The sample carries nearly 80,000 clones, approximately 84% recorded once. Between the trimmed V and J ends, which lost 4 bases and 2 bases, there was a span of 20 bases. CDR1 is KGHSH and CDR2 is LQKENI in the germline V gene. This CDR3 has 18 residues. This clone was counted once. Its target is not known. The genes are TRBV18 and TRBJ1-4; D unclear. Source: CD4+ or CD8+ T cells sorted from blood, taken in a trial of the OX40 agonist ivuxolimab. The receptor's source is an adult with an advanced solid tumor such as melanoma, head and neck, liver or kidney cancer. CDR3 sequence: CASSQRRRASGTNEKLFF. CDR3 coding DNA: TGTGCCAGCTCACAACGACGGAGGGCTTCGGGGACTAATGAAAAACTGTTTTTT. Combining the CDR3 with reference TRBV18 and TRBJ1-4 gives the whole variable domain NAGVMQNPRHLVRRRGQEARLRCSPMKGHSHVYWYRQLPEEGLKFMVYLQKENIIDESGMPKERFSAEFPKEGPSILRIQQVVRGDSAAYFCASSQRRRASGTNEKLFFGSGTQLSVL.